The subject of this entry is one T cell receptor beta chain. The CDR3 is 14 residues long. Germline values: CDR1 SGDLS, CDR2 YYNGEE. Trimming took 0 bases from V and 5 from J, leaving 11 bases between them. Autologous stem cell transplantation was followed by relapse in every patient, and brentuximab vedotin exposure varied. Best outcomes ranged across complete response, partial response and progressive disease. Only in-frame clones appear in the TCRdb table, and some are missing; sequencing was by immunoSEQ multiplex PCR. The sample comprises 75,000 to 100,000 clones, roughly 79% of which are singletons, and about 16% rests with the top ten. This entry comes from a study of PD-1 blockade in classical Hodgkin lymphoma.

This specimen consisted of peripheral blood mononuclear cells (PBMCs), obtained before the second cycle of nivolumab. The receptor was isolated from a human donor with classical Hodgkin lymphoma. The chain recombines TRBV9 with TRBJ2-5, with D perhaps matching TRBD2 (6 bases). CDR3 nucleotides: TGTGCCAGCAGCGTAGAGGGGAGGTGGGAGACCCAGTACTTC. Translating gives CASSVEGRWETQYF.